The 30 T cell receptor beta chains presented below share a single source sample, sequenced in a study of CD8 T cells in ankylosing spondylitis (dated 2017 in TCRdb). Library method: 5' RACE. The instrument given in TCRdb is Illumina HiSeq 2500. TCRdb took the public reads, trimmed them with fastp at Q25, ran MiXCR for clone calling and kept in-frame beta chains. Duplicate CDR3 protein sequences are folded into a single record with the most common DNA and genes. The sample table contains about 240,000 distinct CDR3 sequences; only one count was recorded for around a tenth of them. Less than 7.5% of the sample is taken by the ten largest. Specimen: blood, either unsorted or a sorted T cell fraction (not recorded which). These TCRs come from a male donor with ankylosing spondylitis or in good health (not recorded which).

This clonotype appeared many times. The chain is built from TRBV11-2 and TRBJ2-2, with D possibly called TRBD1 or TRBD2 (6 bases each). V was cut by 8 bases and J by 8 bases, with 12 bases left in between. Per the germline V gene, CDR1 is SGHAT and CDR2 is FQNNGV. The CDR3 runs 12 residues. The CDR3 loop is CASARGRGELFF. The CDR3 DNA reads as TGTGCCAGCGCTCGGGGGCGGGGGGAGCTGTTTTTT.

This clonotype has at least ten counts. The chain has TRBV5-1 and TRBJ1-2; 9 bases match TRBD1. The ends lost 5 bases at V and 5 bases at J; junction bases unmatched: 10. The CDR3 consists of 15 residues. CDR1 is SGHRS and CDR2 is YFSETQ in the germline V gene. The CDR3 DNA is TGCGCCAGCAGATTACCCGGGACAGGGCCATATGGCTACACCTTC. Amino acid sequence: CASRLPGTGPYGYTF.

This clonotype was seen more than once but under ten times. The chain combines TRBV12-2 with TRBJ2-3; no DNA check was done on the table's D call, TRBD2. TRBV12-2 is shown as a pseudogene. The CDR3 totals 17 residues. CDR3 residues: CASRYVGLEGFSDTQYF. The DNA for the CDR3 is TGTGCAAGTCGCTACGTCGGACTAGAGGGTTTTTCGGATACGCAGTATTTT.

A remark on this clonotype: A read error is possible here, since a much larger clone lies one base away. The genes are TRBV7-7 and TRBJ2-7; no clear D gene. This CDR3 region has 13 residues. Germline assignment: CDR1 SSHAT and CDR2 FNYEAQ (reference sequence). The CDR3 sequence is CASSLSKGFEQCF. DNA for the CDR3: TGTGCCAGCAGCTTATCGAAAGGGTTCGAGCAGTGCTTC.

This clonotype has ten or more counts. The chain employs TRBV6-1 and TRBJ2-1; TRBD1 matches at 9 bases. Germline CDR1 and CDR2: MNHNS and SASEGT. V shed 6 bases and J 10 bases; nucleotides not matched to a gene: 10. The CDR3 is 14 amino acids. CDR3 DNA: TGTGCCAGCAGCCGACAGGGGGTGGAATGGGAGCAGTTCTTC. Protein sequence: CASSRQGVEWEQFF.

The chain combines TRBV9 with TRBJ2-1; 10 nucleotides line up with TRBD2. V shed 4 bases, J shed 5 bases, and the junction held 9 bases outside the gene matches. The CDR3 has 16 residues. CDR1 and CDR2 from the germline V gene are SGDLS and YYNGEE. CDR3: CASSLSGRDGDNEQFF. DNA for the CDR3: TGTGCCAGCAGCTTGAGCGGGAGGGACGGAGACAATGAGCAGTTCTTC.

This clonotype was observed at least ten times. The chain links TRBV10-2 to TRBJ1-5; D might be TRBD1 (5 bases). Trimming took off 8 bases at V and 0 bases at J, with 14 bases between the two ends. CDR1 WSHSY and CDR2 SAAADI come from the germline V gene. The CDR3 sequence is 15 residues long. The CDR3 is CASLDIAFSNQPQHF. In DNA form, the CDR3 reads TGCGCCAGCCTGGACATCGCCTTTAGCAATCAGCCCCAGCATTTT.

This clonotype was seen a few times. CDR3 protein: CASSIQGDTYNEQFF. In DNA form, the CDR3 reads TGTGCCAGTAGTATACAGGGGGACACCTACAATGAGCAGTTCTTC. The V call is TRBV19, the J call TRBJ2-1, with 7 bases identical to TRBD1. Germline loops: CDR1 LNHDA, CDR2 SQIVND (reference sequence). The CDR3 has 15 residues. The V segment lost 2 bases and the J segment 2 bases; nucleotides outside the gene matches: 3.

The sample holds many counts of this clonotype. CDR3 residues: CASTDKRNTGELFF. In DNA form, the CDR3 reads TGTGCCAGCACCGACAAACGTAACACCGGGGAGCTGTTTTTT. The V gene is TRBV12-3 or TRBV12-4, the J gene TRBJ2-2; D is undetermined. The CDR3 spans 14 residues. Trimming took 7 bases from V and 2 from J, leaving 11 bases between them.

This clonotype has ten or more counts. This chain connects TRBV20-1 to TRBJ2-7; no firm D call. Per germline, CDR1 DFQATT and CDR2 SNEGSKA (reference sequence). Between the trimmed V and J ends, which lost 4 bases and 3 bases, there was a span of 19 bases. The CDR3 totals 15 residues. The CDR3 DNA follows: TGCAGTGCTATTACCCCCGGTAGCAGAATCTACGAGCAGTACTTC. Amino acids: CSAITPGSRIYEQYF.

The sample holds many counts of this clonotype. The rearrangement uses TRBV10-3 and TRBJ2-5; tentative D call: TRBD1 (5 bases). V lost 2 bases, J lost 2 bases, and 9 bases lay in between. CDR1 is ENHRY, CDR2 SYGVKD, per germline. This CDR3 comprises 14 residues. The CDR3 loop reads CAISERTRQETQYF. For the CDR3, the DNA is TGTGCCATCAGTGAGAGGACACGACAAGAGACCCAGTACTTC.

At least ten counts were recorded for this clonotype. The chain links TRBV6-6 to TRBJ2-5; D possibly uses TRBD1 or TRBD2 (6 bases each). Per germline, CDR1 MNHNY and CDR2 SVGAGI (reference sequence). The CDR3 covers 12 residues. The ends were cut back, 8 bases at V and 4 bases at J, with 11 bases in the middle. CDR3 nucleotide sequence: TGTGCCAGCTACGGGGGCCCAGAGACCCAGTACTTC. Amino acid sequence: CASYGGPETQYF.

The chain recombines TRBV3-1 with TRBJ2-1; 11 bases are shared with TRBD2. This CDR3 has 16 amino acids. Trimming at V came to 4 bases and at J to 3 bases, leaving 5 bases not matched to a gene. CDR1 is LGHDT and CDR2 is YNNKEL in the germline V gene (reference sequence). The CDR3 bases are TGTGCCAGCAGCCCCTCGGGACTAGCGGTCTACAATGAGCAGTTCTTC. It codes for CASSPSGLAVYNEQFF.

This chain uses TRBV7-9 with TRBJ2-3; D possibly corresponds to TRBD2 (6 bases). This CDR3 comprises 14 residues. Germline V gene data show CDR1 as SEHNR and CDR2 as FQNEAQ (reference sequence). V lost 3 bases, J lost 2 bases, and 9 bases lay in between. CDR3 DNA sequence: TGTGCCAGCAGCTTGGGGGGAATCACAGATACGCAGTATTTT. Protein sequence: CASSLGGITDTQYF. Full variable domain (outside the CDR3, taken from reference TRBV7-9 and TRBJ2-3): DTGVSQNPRHKITKRGQNVTFRCDPISEHNRLYWYRQTLGQGPEFLTYFQNEAQLEKSRLLSDRFSAERPKGSFSTLEIQRTEQGDSAMYLCASSLGGITDTQYFGPGTRLTVL.

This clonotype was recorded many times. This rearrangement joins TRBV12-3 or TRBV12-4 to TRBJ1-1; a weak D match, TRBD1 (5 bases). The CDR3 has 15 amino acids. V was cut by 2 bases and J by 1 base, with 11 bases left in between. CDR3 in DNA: TGTGCCAGCAGTTTATGGAGGGGAGCGAACACTGAAGCTTTCTTT. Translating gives CASSLWRGANTEAFF.

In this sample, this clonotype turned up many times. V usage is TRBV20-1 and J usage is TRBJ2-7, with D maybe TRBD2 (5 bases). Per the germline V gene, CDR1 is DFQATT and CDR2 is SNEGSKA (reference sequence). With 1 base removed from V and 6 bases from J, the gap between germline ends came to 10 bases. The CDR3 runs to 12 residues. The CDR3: CSARGVGGEQYF. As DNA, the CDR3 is TGCAGTGCTAGAGGGGTTGGAGGCGAGCAGTACTTC.

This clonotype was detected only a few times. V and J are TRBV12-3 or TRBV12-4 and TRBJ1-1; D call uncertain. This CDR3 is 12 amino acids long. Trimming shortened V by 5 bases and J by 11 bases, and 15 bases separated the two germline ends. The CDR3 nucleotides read TGTGCCAGCAGTCCCAGAGGAGGTGACGCTTTCTTT. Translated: CASSPRGGDAFF.

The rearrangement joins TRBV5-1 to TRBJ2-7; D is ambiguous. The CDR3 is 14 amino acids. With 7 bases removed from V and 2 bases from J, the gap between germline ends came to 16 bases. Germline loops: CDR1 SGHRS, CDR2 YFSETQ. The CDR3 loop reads CASSLMVSAYEQYF. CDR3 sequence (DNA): TGCGCCAGCTCACTCATGGTTTCAGCCTACGAGCAGTACTTC.

The CDR3 coding sequence is TGTGCCAGTAGAAAAGCGGAAAGCTCCTACAATGAGCAGTTCTTC. Encoded protein: CASRKAESSYNEQFF. This sequence joins TRBV19 and TRBJ2-1; a weak D match, TRBD2 (5 bases). The CDR3 runs 15 residues. Germline V lookup: CDR1 LNHDA, CDR2 SQIVND (reference sequence). V lost 6 bases and J lost 0, with 12 bases in between.

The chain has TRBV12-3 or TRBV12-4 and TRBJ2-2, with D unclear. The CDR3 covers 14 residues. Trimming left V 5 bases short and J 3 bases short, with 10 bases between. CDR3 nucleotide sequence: TGTGCCAGCAGTCAGGCGCGAGACACCGGGGAGCTGTTTTTT. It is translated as CASSQARDTGELFF.

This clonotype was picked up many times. The CDR3 region is CASSLFGTSGNTDTQYF. The DNA for the CDR3 is TGCGCCAGCAGCTTGTTTGGGACTAGCGGGAACACAGATACGCAGTATTTT. This chain connects TRBV5-1 to TRBJ2-3, with 13 bases matching TRBD2. Trimming at V came to 1 base and at J to 2 bases, leaving 4 bases not matched to a gene. Germline V lookup: CDR1 SGHRS, CDR2 YFSETQ. CDR3 size: 17 residues.

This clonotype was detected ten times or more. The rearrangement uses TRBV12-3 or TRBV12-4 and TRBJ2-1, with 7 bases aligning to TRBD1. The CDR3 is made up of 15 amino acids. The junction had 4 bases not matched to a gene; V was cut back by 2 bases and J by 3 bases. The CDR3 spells CASSLRWTGYNEQFF. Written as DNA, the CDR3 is TGTGCCAGCAGTTTAAGGTGGACAGGCTACAATGAGCAGTTCTTC.

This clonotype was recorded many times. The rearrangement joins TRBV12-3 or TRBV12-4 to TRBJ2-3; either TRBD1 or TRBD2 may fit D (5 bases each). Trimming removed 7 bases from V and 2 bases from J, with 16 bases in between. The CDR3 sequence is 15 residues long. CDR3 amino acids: CASTRDPSPTDTQYF. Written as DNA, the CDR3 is TGTGCCAGCACCCGGGACCCTTCTCCCACAGATACGCAGTATTTT.

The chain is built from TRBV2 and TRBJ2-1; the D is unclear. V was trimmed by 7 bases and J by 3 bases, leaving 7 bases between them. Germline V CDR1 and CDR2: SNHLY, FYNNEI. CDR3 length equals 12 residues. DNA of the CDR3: TGTGCCAGCAATGTCGACTACAATGAGCAGTTCTTC. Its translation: CASNVDYNEQFF. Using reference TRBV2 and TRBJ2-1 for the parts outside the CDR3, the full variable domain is EPEVTQTPSHQVTQMGQEVILRCVPISNHLYFYWYRQILGQKVEFLVSFYNNEISEKSEIFDDQFSVERPDGSNFTLKIRSTKLEDSAMYFCASNVDYNEQFFGPGTRLTVL.

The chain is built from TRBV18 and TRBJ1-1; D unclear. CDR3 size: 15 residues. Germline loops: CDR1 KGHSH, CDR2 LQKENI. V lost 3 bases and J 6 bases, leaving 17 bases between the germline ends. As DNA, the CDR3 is TGTGCCAGCTCACCTACAACTCCGCCGGGCTCTGAAGCTTTCTTT. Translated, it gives CASSPTTPPGSEAFF.

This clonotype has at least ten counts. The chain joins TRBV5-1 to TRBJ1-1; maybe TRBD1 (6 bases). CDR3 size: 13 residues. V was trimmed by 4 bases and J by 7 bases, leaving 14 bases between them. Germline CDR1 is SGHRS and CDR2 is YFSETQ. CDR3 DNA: TGCGCCAGCAGCCCTCGGGAACAGGGTGAAGCTTTCTTT. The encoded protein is CASSPREQGEAFF.

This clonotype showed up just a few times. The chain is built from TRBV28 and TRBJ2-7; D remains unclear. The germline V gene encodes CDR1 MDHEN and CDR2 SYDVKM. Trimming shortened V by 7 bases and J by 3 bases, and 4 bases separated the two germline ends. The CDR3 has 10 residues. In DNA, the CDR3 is TGTGCCAGCATGCGCTACGAGCAGTACTTC. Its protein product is CASMRYEQYF.

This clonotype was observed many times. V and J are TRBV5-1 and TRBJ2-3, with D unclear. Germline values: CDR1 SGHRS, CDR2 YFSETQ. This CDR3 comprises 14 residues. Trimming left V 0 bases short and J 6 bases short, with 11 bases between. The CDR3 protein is CASSLDLARDTQYF. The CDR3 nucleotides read TGCGCCAGCAGCTTGGATTTAGCCCGGGATACGCAGTATTTT.

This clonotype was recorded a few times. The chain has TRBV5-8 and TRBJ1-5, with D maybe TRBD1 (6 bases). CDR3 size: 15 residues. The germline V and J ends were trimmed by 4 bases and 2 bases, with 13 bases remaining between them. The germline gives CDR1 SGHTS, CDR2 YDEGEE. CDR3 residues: CASSRGVVGNQPQHF. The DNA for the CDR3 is TGTGCCAGCAGCAGGGGGGTCGTGGGCAATCAGCCCCAGCATTTT.

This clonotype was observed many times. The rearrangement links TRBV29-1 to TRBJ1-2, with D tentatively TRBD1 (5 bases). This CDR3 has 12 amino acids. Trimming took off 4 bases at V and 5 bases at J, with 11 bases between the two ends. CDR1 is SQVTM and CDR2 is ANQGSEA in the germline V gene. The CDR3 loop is CSVAGTSYGYTF. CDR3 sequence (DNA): TGCAGCGTTGCTGGGACGTCTTATGGCTACACCTTC. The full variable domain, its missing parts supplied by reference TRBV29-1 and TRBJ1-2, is SAVISQKPSRDICQRGTSLTIQCQVDSQVTMMFWYRQQPGQSLTLIATANQGSEATYESGFVIDKFPISRPNLTFSTLTVSNMSPEDSSIYLCSVAGTSYGYTFGSGTRLTVV.